This T cell receptor beta chain was sequenced in a study of T cells in Graves' hyperthyroidism and ophthalmopathy. This CDR3 contains 15 residues. CDR1 and CDR2 from the germline V gene are SEHNR and FQNEAQ (reference sequence). V gave up 5 bases and J gave up 0 bases; unmatched junction bases: 7. RNA transcripts gave rise to amplified TCR beta CDR3 regions. A set of HTBI primers served as the primers for a first-round RT-PCR of the TCR CDR3. Using its own MiXCR run on the multiplex PCR reads, TCRdb lists one record per CDR3 protein. Found here are 450,000 to 600,000 distinct CDR3 sequences, just under 20% of them singletons; the top ten hold about 45%.

This TCR came from a man aged 40-55 years with Graves' ophthalmopathy. The J gene is TRBJ2-7, the V gene TRBV7-9, with TRBD1 matching over 7 bases. The sequenced sample was blood. In DNA form, the CDR3 reads TGTGCCAGCAGCCCGGGACAGCCCTTCTCCTACGAGCAGTACTTC. This codes for CASSPGQPFSYEQYF.